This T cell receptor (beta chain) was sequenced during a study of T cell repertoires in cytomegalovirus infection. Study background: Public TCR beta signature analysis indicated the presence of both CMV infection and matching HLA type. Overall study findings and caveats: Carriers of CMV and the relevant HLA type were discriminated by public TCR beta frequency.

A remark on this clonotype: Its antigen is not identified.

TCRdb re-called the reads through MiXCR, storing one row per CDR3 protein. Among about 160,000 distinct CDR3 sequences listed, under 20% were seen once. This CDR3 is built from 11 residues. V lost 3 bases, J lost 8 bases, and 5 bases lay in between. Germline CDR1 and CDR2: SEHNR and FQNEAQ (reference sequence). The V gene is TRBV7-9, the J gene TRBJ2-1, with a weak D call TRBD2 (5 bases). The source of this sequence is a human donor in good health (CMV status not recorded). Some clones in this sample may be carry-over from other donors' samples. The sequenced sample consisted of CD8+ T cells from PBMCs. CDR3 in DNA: TGTGCCAGCAGCTTGGAGGATGAGCAGTTCTTC. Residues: CASSLEDEQFF.